The 26 T cell receptor beta chains presented below share a single source sample, sequenced in a study of healthy donors' naive CD4 and CD8 T cells. A linear amplification protocol produced the TCR libraries from 500 ng of total RNA. TCRdb redid the calling of the reads with MiXCR, one entry per CDR3 protein. This repertoire shows approximately 200,000 distinct CDR3 sequences, around 74% found once; its top ten account for 2% to 2.5%. The sequenced sample was naive CD4+ and CD8+ T cells sorted from blood, pooled from several donors. The receptors come from a pool of human donors in good health; the sample pools cells from several healthy donors.

The rearrangement uses TRBV29-1 and TRBJ1-1; TRBD1 matches 9 bases. The ends lost 7 bases at V and 6 bases at J; junction bases unmatched: 9. Germline CDR1 SQVTM, CDR2 ANQGSEA. This CDR3 is built from 13 residues. Written as DNA, the CDR3 is TGCAGCGGCACCCGGGACAGGGCTGCTGAAGCTTTCTTT. It encodes CSGTRDRAAEAFF.

The chain links TRBV30 to TRBJ2-1; D call uncertain. The CDR3 totals 12 residues. The V end lost 2 bases, the J end lost 7 bases, and 9 bases lay between the germline ends. CDR1 is GTSNPN, CDR2 SVGIG, per germline (reference sequence). The CDR3 DNA sequence: TGTGCCTGGAGTCGTGCCAGGAATGAGCAGTTCTTC. Its translation is CAWSRARNEQFF.

The chain recombines TRBV2 with TRBJ2-1; D is possibly TRBD1 (6 bases). The CDR3 contains 14 residues. Trimming cost V 4 bases and J 5 bases, with 12 bases left between them. Looked up from germline, CDR1 is SNHLY and CDR2 is FYNNEI. CDR3 coding DNA: TGTGCCAGCAGTGCGAGGGACAACCACAATGAGCAGTTCTTC. It codes for CASSARDNHNEQFF.

The chain carries TRBV6-5 and TRBJ2-1, with D possibly being TRBD1 (5 bases). The CDR3 is 15 residues long. V was trimmed by 3 bases and J by 4 bases, leaving 13 bases between them. Germline V gene sequence: CDR1 MNHEY, CDR2 SVGAGI. CDR3 sequence: CASSYRGRVYNEQFF. The CDR3 coding sequence is TGTGCCAGCAGTTATCGCGGCAGGGTTTACAATGAGCAGTTCTTC.

The J gene is TRBJ2-5, the V gene TRBV29-1, with TRBD2 matching over 9 bases. CDR1 SQVTM and CDR2 ANQGSEA come from the germline V gene. CDR3 length equals 14 residues. The V segment lost 2 bases and the J segment 2 bases; nucleotides outside the gene matches: 3. CDR3 DNA: TGCAGCGTTGAACTAGCGGGGAAGCAAGAGACCCAGTACTTC. Encoded protein: CSVELAGKQETQYF. Complete variable domain (other parts from reference TRBV29-1 and TRBJ2-5): SAVISQKPSRDICQRGTSLTIQCQVDSQVTMMFWYRQQPGQSLTLIATANQGSEATYESGFVIDKFPISRPNLTFSTLTVSNMSPEDSSIYLCSVELAGKQETQYFGPGTRLLVL.

The V call is TRBV5-1, the J call TRBJ2-1, with D unresolved. This CDR3 is built from 15 residues. V gave up 4 bases and J gave up 0 bases, with 11 bases separating them. CDR1 is SGHRS and CDR2 is YFSETQ in the germline V gene. The CDR3 nucleotides read TGCGCCAGCAGCCCCGGTGGGTTCTCCTACAATGAGCAGTTCTTC. Its translation: CASSPGGFSYNEQFF.

The V gene is TRBV20-1, the J gene TRBJ2-3; 10 nucleotides match TRBD2. Trimming at V came to 3 bases and at J to 7 bases, leaving 4 bases not matched to a gene. This CDR3 region has 13 residues. Germline V lookup: CDR1 DFQATT, CDR2 SNEGSKA (reference sequence). CDR3: CSASLAGEYTQYF. The CDR3 coding sequence is TGCAGTGCTAGCCTAGCGGGAGAGTATACGCAGTATTTT.

With respect to this clonotype: At one boundary the junction diverges from the germline segment, which might be a read error. The CDR3 bases are TGCAGCGCCGGACAGGGACGGACTGAGGCTTTCTTT. Its protein product is CSAGQGRTEAFF. The chain joins TRBV29-1 to TRBJ1-1; TRBD1 matches at 8 bases. CDR3 length: 12 residues. CDR1 and CDR2 from the germline V gene are SQVTM and ANQGSEA.

V usage is TRBV7-8 and J usage is TRBJ2-7; D is perhaps TRBD1 (5 bases). Per the germline V gene, CDR1 is SGHVS and CDR2 is FQNEAQ. This CDR3 has 13 residues. V was clipped by 8 bases and J by 1 base, with 12 bases between them. In DNA, the CDR3 is TGTGCCAGCGCAGCCAGGGTATCCTACGAGCAGTACTTC. Its protein product is CASAARVSYEQYF.

The chain carries TRBV30 and TRBJ2-1; D perhaps matches TRBD1 (6 bases). Germline loops: CDR1 GTSNPN, CDR2 SVGIG (reference sequence). The CDR3 length is 14 residues. The V and J ends lost 1 base and 0 bases respectively, with 7 bases between them. Written as DNA, the CDR3 is TGTGCCTGGAGTGGGACAGTCTCCTACAATGAGCAGTTCTTC. Protein: CAWSGTVSYNEQFF.

This chain uses TRBV7-6 with TRBJ2-7, with 11 bases that match TRBD2. The J segment lost 11 bases and the V segment lost 4 bases, leaving 4 bases of the junction unmatched. The CDR3 extends over 12 amino acids. CDR1 SGHVS and CDR2 FNYEAQ come from the germline V gene. DNA of the CDR3: TGTGCCAGCAGCTCCACTAGCGGGAGAGAGTACTTC. It translates to CASSSTSGREYF. Combining the CDR3 with reference TRBV7-6 and TRBJ2-7 gives the whole variable domain GAGVSQSPRYKVTKRGQDVALRCDPISGHVSLYWYRQALGQGPEFLTYFNYEAQQDKSGLPNDRFSAERPEGSISTLTIQRTEQRDSAMYRCASSSTSGREYFGPGTRLTVT.

This rearrangement joins TRBV19 to TRBJ1-2; 7 bases fit TRBD1. CDR1 is LNHDA, CDR2 SQIVND, per germline (reference sequence). CDR3 length equals 15 residues. The V segment lost 3 bases and the J segment 2 bases; nucleotides outside the gene matches: 6. CDR3 protein: CASSIGRGQNYGYTF. The CDR3 region has the DNA TGTGCCAGTAGTATTGGCCGGGGACAGAACTATGGCTACACCTTC. The full variable domain, rest sourced from reference TRBV19 and TRBJ1-2, is DGGITQSPKYLFRKEGQNVTLSCEQNLNHDAMYWYRQDPGQGLRLIYYSQIVNDFQKGDIAEGYSVSREKKESFPLTVTSAQKNPTAFYLCASSIGRGQNYGYTFGSGTRLTVV.

This clonotype was detected once. V and J are TRBV4-3 and TRBJ1-2; 9 bases agree with TRBD1. Germline V CDR1 and CDR2: LGHNA, YSLEER. This CDR3 is 16 amino acids long. The V and J ends lost 1 base and 4 bases, in that order; junction bases with no gene match: 7. The CDR3 is CASSQAAGQGSYGYTF. CDR3 nucleotides: TGCGCCAGCAGCCAAGCAGCCGGACAGGGGAGCTATGGCTACACCTTC.

The V call is TRBV20-1, the J call TRBJ1-5; D unresolved. V was cut by 1 base and J by 2 bases, with 15 bases left in between. Looked up from germline, CDR1 is DFQATT and CDR2 is SNEGSKA (reference sequence). This CDR3 spans 16 amino acids. CDR3 residues: CSARATATRGNQPQHF. For the CDR3, the DNA is TGCAGTGCTAGAGCCACCGCCACCCGGGGCAATCAGCCCCAGCATTTT.

The chain combines TRBV30 with TRBJ1-3; no clear D gene. Germline CDR1 GTSNPN, CDR2 SVGIG (reference sequence). V lost 3 bases to trimming and J lost 0 bases, with 12 bases between them. The length of the CDR3 is 15 residues. Here the CDR3 DNA reads TGTGCCTGGAGCCCGGGCTGGGACTCTGGAAACACCATATATTTT. It encodes CAWSPGWDSGNTIYF. Drawing the rest from reference TRBV30 and TRBJ1-3, the complete variable domain is SQTIHQWPATLVQPVGSPLSLECTVEGTSNPNLYWYRQAAGRGLQLLFYSVGIGQISSEVPQNLSASRPQDRQFILSSKKLLLSDSGFYLCAWSPGWDSGNTIYFGEGSWLTVV.

The chain uses TRBV5-1 and TRBJ2-3, with 10 nucleotides matching TRBD2. Losses at the gene ends were 7 bases for V and 0 bases for J; bases not matched to a gene: 2. The CDR3 spans 14 residues. Per the germline V gene, CDR1 is SGHRS and CDR2 is YFSETQ. The CDR3 protein is CASVLAGSTDTQYF. In DNA, the CDR3 is TGCGCCAGCGTACTAGCGGGGAGCACAGATACGCAGTATTTT.

This chain links TRBV29-1 with TRBJ1-1; D is unclear. V was cut by 7 bases and J by 7 bases, with 10 bases left in between. Germline CDR1 reads SQVTM; CDR2 reads ANQGSEA. The CDR3 runs 10 residues. The CDR3 reads CSGEMGEAFF. CDR3 coding DNA: TGCAGCGGGGAGATGGGTGAAGCTTTCTTT.

This clonotype was detected only a few times. The chain joins TRBV24-1 to TRBJ2-1, with 7 bases identical to TRBD2. This CDR3 has 15 amino acids. The ends lost 5 bases at V and 5 bases at J; junction bases unmatched: 8. Germline V gives CDR1 KGHDR, CDR2 SFDVKD. The CDR3: CATSGAGTSNNEQFF. The CDR3 coding sequence is TGTGCCACCAGTGGAGCGGGGACGAGCAACAATGAGCAGTTCTTC.

J is TRBJ2-7 and V is TRBV29-1; tentative D call: TRBD2 (6 bases). The V and J ends lost 8 bases and 3 bases respectively, with 20 bases between them. The CDR3 length is 14 residues. Per germline, CDR1 SQVTM and CDR2 ANQGSEA. CDR3 sequence reads: CSTGVWRAGYEQYF. DNA of the CDR3: TGCAGCACCGGGGTTTGGAGGGCCGGCTACGAGCAGTACTTC.

This sequence joins TRBV6-5 and TRBJ1-4; D gene ambiguous. The CDR3 sequence is 15 residues long. V dropped 5 bases and J dropped 0 bases, with 10 bases sitting between them. Per the germline V gene, CDR1 is MNHEY and CDR2 is SVGAGI. The CDR3, as DNA: TGTGCCAGCAGTCTCAGAGGACCAACTAATGAAAAACTGTTTTTT. Protein product: CASSLRGPTNEKLFF.

In its sample, this clonotype was seen a few times. The chain has TRBV29-1 and TRBJ2-5, with a weak D call TRBD2 (5 bases). The CDR3 length is 14 residues. V shed 3 bases and J shed 1 base, with 12 bases lying between them. The germline gives CDR1 SQVTM, CDR2 ANQGSEA. This CDR3 reads CSVESLAIQETQYF. For the CDR3, the DNA is TGCAGCGTTGAGAGCTTAGCGATCCAAGAGACCCAGTACTTC. Complete variable domain (other parts from reference TRBV29-1 and TRBJ2-5): SAVISQKPSRDICQRGTSLTIQCQVDSQVTMMFWYRQQPGQSLTLIATANQGSEATYESGFVIDKFPISRPNLTFSTLTVSNMSPEDSSIYLCSVESLAIQETQYFGPGTRLLVL.

The chain employs TRBV30 and TRBJ2-3; 12 positions agree with TRBD2. J lost 7 bases, V lost 2 bases, and 10 bases had no gene match. The CDR3 runs to 16 residues. CDR1 is GTSNPN, CDR2 SVGIG, per germline (reference sequence). CDR3 in DNA: TGTGCCTGGAGTTCATCGACTAGCGGGGGTGGTTATACGCAGTATTTT. Its translation: CAWSSSTSGGGYTQYF. Based on the CDR3 plus reference TRBV30 and TRBJ2-3, the full variable domain is SQTIHQWPATLVQPVGSPLSLECTVEGTSNPNLYWYRQAAGRGLQLLFYSVGIGQISSEVPQNLSASRPQDRQFILSSKKLLLSDSGFYLCAWSSSTSGGGYTQYFGPGTRLTVL.

V usage is TRBV29-1 and J usage is TRBJ2-1; TRBD1 or TRBD2 may be the D gene (5 bases each). The CDR3 loop spans 13 amino acids. Germline loops: CDR1 SQVTM, CDR2 ANQGSEA. V dropped 4 bases and J dropped 5 bases, with 12 bases sitting between them. The CDR3 reads CSVGGGPNNEQFF. The CDR3 region has the DNA TGCAGCGTTGGTGGGGGTCCGAACAATGAGCAGTTCTTC.

The chain uses TRBV27 and TRBJ2-3; D call uncertain. This CDR3 has 13 residues. CDR1 and CDR2 from the germline V gene are MNHEY and SMNVEV (reference sequence). V was trimmed by 3 bases and J by 2 bases, leaving 6 bases between them. CDR3 sequence (DNA): TGTGCCAGCAGTTTCGTAGACACAGATACGCAGTATTTT. Translated: CASSFVDTDTQYF.

The V and J genes are TRBV5-1 and TRBJ1-3; D is unclear. Looked up from germline, CDR1 is SGHRS and CDR2 is YFSETQ. Trimming left V 4 bases short and J 1 base short, with 12 bases between. The length of the CDR3 is 15 residues. The CDR3 DNA reads as TGCGCCAGCAGCCCGGGAACAGTTTCTGGAAACACCATATATTTT. This translates into CASSPGTVSGNTIYF.

This clonotype was detected a few times. The V and J genes are TRBV27 and TRBJ1-6; no reliable D call. The CDR3 extends over 13 amino acids. CDR1 MNHEY and CDR2 SMNVEV come from the germline V gene (reference sequence). Trimming took 8 bases from V and 9 from J, leaving 14 bases between them. CDR3 region: CASGISPSSPLHF. DNA for the CDR3: TGTGCCAGCGGGATATCTCCTTCTTCACCCCTCCACTTT.